The rows below give T cell receptor beta chains drawn from one sample of a study of blood T cell repertoires in COVID-19. Only in-frame clones appear in the TCRdb table, and some are missing; sequencing was by immunoSEQ multiplex PCR. The repertoire holds about 120,000 clones, around four fifths seen once, with approximately 2.5% in the top ten. The sequenced sample was peripheral blood. Receptors were obtained from a man under 40 with acute or convalescent COVID-19. Both conserved end residues are part of each CDR3. The D gene is left open where the match is weak. Clone sizes are given selectively: once, few, many, or a class where the clone is expanded.

j_gene	v_gene	len	d_gene	abundance	CDR3nt	CDR3aa
TRBJ2-3	TRBV6-5	16	TRBD2	NA	TGTGCCAGCAGTTACTGGGGGGGAGGTAGGACAGATACGCAGTATTTT	CASSYWGGGRTDTQYF
TRBJ2-1	TRBV2	15	TRBD2	many	TGTGCCAGCAGTAGGGGGACTAGCGGCAGCAATGAGCAGTTCTTC	CASSRGTSGSNEQFF
TRBJ1-6	TRBV10-1	16	TRBD1	NA	TGCGCCAGCGGCTGGACAGGGAGCTCCTATAATTCACCCCTCCACTTT	CASGWTGSSYNSPLHF
TRBJ1-3	TRBV30	15	TRBD1	NA	TGTGCCTGGACCTCCGGGACAGGGAGAGGAAACACCATATATTTT	CAWTSGTGRGNTIYF
TRBJ1-4	TRBV7-9	15	NA	NA	TGTGCCAGCAGCCCCCGGGAGTCAACTAATGAAAAACTGTTTTTT	CASSPRESTNEKLFF
TRBJ2-1	TRBV19	15	TRBD2	NA	TGTGCCAGTAGTACCGGGACTAGCTCCTACAATGAGCAGTTCTTC	CASSTGTSSYNEQFF
TRBJ1-1	TRBV10-1	12	NA	few	TGCGCCAGCAGTGACCCGGAGACTGAAGCTTTCTTT	CASSDPETEAFF
TRBJ1-2	TRBV29-1	11	NA	NA	TGCAGCGTTGCCCAGGGTGGTGGCTACACCTTC	CSVAQGGGYTF
TRBJ1-3	TRBV27	16	TRBD1	few	TGTGCCAGCAGTCCCGGGACAGGGTTCCCTGGAAACACCATATATTTT	CASSPGTGFPGNTIYF
TRBJ2-5	TRBV14	15	NA	NA	TGTGCCAGCAGCCCCCTTCCGAGCCGTCAAGAGACCCAGTACTTC	CASSPLPSRQETQYF
TRBJ1-2	TRBV19	13	NA	once	TGTGCCAGTAGTATTCCCCTCTTCTCGGAGCGCACCTTC	CASSIPLFSERTF
TRBJ1-2	TRBV11-1	14	TRBD1	once	TGTGCCAGCAGCCCGGGGACAGGGGTCTATGGCTACACCTTC	CASSPGTGVYGYTF
TRBJ1-5	TRBV7-9	14	NA	NA	TGTGCCAGCAGTCGAGGGGGGGGCAATCAGCCCCAGCATTTT	CASSRGGGNQPQHF
TRBJ1-5	TRBV15	14	NA	NA	TGTGCCACCACCCAGGGTTGGGGCAATCAGCCCCAGCATTTT	CATTQGWGNQPQHF
TRBJ2-7	TRBV7-2	16	TRBD2	NA	TGTGCCAGCAGCTTAGGGAGCGGTCAGCGGGGGGGCGAGCAGTACTTC	CASSLGSGQRGGEQYF
TRBJ1-5	TRBV6-5	14	NA	NA	TGTGCCAGCAGTTACTCGATAGTAAGACAGCCCCAGCATTTT	CASSYSIVRQPQHF
TRBJ1-2	TRBV9	16	NA	NA	TGTGCCAGCAGCGTTGAGGACAGCTTAGCTAACTATGGCTACACCTTC	CASSVEDSLANYGYTF
TRBJ1-2	TRBV4-3	18	TRBD1	NA	TGCGCCAGCAGCCTCGGGACAGGGGAGAGGGCTATAGCCTATGGCTACACCTTC	CASSLGTGERAIAYGYTF
TRBJ2-3	TRBV9	16	TRBD1	NA	TGTGCCAGCAGCACCCGACAGGGCCTTAGCACAGATACGCAGTATTTT	CASSTRQGLSTDTQYF
TRBJ2-1	TRBV5-1	14	NA	NA	TGCGCCAGCAGTCCTGGAGAACATCGAGGTGAGCAGTTCTTC	CASSPGEHRGEQFF
TRBJ2-1	TRBV7-9	13	TRBD2	many	TGTGCCAGCAGCTTAGCCCGGGAGGAGAGGCAGTTCTTC	CASSLAREERQFF
TRBJ1-1	TRBV19	14	TRBD1	NA	TGTGCCAGTAGTATCCCAGGGGGGAGAACTGAAGCTTTCTTT	CASSIPGGRTEAFF
TRBJ2-3	TRBV6-4	15	TRBD2	NA	TGTGCCAGCAGCCCCGCGCTAGCGGACACAGATACGCAGTATTTT	CASSPALADTDTQYF
TRBJ2-3	TRBV6-5	12	NA	NA	TGTGCCACGGGGGTTTGGGCAGATACGCAGTATTTT	CATGVWADTQYF
TRBJ2-5	TRBV9	16	NA	NA	TGTGCCAGCAGCGTAGCTACGGTCAGGGGACAAGAGACCCAGTACTTC	CASSVATVRGQETQYF
TRBJ1-5	TRBV25-1	16	TRBD1	NA	TGTGCCAGCAGTGCTTCCAACAGGGGCGGCAATCAGCCCCAGCATTTT	CASSASNRGGNQPQHF
TRBJ1-2	TRBV6-1	13	TRBD1	NA	TGTGCCAGCAGGGTGGACAGGGGGCATGGCTACACCTTC	CASRVDRGHGYTF
TRBJ2-1	TRBV7-2	16	NA	once	TGTGCCAGCAGCTTAGCCATGGGGACTGGTGGGGATGAGCAGTTCTTC	CASSLAMGTGGDEQFF
TRBJ1-1	TRBV3-1/TRBV3-2	13	NA	NA	TGTGCCAGCAGCCACAGGGAGAACACTGAAGCTTTCTTT	CASSHRENTEAFF
TRBJ1-1	TRBV5-1	14	TRBD1	NA	TGCGCCAGCAGCTTGGGGCAGGGGGCCACTGAAGCTTTCTTT	CASSLGQGATEAFF
TRBJ2-5	TRBV4-1	15	TRBD1	NA	TGCGCCAGCAGCCAACAGACAGGGGGCTTAGAGACCCAGTACTTC	CASSQQTGGLETQYF
TRBJ1-1	TRBV7-3	14	TRBD1	NA	TGTGCCAGCAGGACAGGGCCCCGAGGCACTGAAGCTTTCTTT	CASRTGPRGTEAFF
TRBJ2-3	TRBV6-4	15	TRBD1	NA	TGTGCCAGCAGTGTCGGACAGGCGAGCACAGATACGCAGTATTTT	CASSVGQASTDTQYF
TRBJ2-2	TRBV7-9	16	TRBD2	NA	TGTGCCAGCAGATATCCGGGACTAGGGACCTCCGGGGAGCTGTTTTTT	CASRYPGLGTSGELFF
TRBJ2-1	TRBV7-9	15	TRBD2	NA	TGTGCCAGCAGCTTCTATAGCGGGGGTTTGAATGAGCAGTTCTTC	CASSFYSGGLNEQFF
TRBJ1-6	TRBV6-5	15	TRBD1	NA	TGTGCCAGCAGCGGGCCGACAGGGTCGAGGTCACCCCTCCACTTT	CASSGPTGSRSPLHF
TRBJ1-4	TRBV25-1	15	NA	NA	TGTGCCAGCAGTGTAGGCCTAGCAACTAATGAAAAACTGTTTTTT	CASSVGLATNEKLFF
TRBJ1-2	TRBV5-1	17	NA	NA	TGCGCCAGCAGCTTGGATCCCACAGGGAGAGGATTCTATGGCTACACCTTC	CASSLDPTGRGFYGYTF
TRBJ2-5	TRBV7-9	14	TRBD1	NA	TGTGCCAGCAGCGTCCGGGACAGCCAAGAGACCCAGTACTTC	CASSVRDSQETQYF
TRBJ1-1	TRBV30	12	NA	NA	TGTGCCTGGAGTTCCCGACTGATCGAAGCTTTCTTT	CAWSSRLIEAFF
TRBJ1-6	TRBV18	16	NA	NA	TGTGCCAGCTCCCCGGAATACCAGGGTGTCTATTCACCCCTCCACTTT	CASSPEYQGVYSPLHF
TRBJ2-3	TRBV21-1	12	NA	NA	TGTGCCAGCATGTCGAGCACAGATACGCAGTATTTT	CASMSSTDTQYF
TRBJ1-5	TRBV19	13	NA	few	TGTGCCAGTAGTATCGGACAGAATCAGCCCCAGCATTTT	CASSIGQNQPQHF
TRBJ2-2	TRBV11-2	14	NA	few	TGTGCCAGCATCCCTCGGAGGTTGGCCGGGGAGCTGTTTTTT	CASIPRRLAGELFF
TRBJ1-2	TRBV5-1	14	TRBD1	NA	TGCGCCAGCAGCTTGACCAGGGGGCCCGATGGCTACACCTTC	CASSLTRGPDGYTF
TRBJ1-1	TRBV2	13	TRBD1	NA	TGTGCCAGCACCCTGGACAGGGAAGTTGAAGCTTTCTTT	CASTLDREVEAFF
TRBJ1-1	TRBV19	14	NA	NA	TGTGCCAGTAGCTCGACAGGCGGTAACACTGAAGCTTTCTTT	CASSSTGGNTEAFF
TRBJ2-1	TRBV10-3	18	TRBD2	NA	TGTGCCATCAGTGATTGGCTAGCGGGGGCTAGCTCCTACAATGAGCAGTTCTTC	CAISDWLAGASSYNEQFF
TRBJ1-4	TRBV7-2	15	NA	few	TGTGCCAGCAGCGCCCAGGGATTTTGGGATGAAAAACTGTTTTTT	CASSAQGFWDEKLFF